Listed below are T cell receptor beta chains from one sample, sequenced in a study of cytomegalovirus exposure and HLA in healthy donors. Here immunoSEQ multiplex PCR was the method, and the copy in TCRdb shows in-frame clones only, minus some. The sample carries 95,000 to 100,000 clones, about 80% recorded once. The specimen was PBMCs. These receptors all come from a man aged 35 to 55 in good health and CMV-seronegative. The CDR3 runs from the conserved cysteine through the conserved F or W. The D gene is left open where the match is weak. Not all rows give a size; the values are once, few, many and, for expanded clones, a class.

>NA|TRBV7-9|TRBJ2-7|NA
CASSLGSFDGEQYF
TGTGCCAGCAGCCTAGGTAGTTTTGATGGCGAGCAGTACTTC
>NA|TRBV6-4|TRBJ2-3|NA
CASPYDTQYF
TGTGCCAGCCCCTACGATACGCAGTATTTT
>NA|TRBV6-5|TRBJ2-7|TRBD1
CASSYVQGASYEQYF
TGTGCCAGCAGTTACGTACAGGGGGCATCCTACGAGCAGTACTTC
>NA|TRBV27|TRBJ1-2|NA
CASSLRGPGNYGYTF
TGTGCCAGCAGTCTCCGAGGGCCGGGCAACTATGGCTACACCTTC
>once|TRBV29-1|TRBJ2-1|TRBD2
CSVSAGLAGPVGLFF
TGCAGCGTCTCAGCGGGACTAGCGGGCCCCGTCGGGCTGTTCTTC
>few|TRBV11-2|TRBJ1-2|NA
CASSLEDTFYGYTF
TGTGCCAGCAGCTTAGAAGACACTTTCTATGGCTACACCTTC
>NA|TRBV6-1|TRBJ2-6|NA
CASSEARRTSGANVLTF
TGTGCCAGCAGTGAAGCGCGAAGGACTTCGGGGGCCAACGTCCTGACTTTC
>NA|TRBV9|TRBJ2-7|TRBD2
CASSVGLASTYEQYF
TGTGCCAGCAGCGTTGGACTAGCTTCGACCTACGAGCAGTACTTC
>NA|TRBV5-4|TRBJ2-3|NA
CASSFDIGGGTDTQYF
TGTGCCAGCAGCTTTGACATCGGCGGGGGCACGGATACGCAGTATTTT
>NA|TRBV5-6|TRBJ1-1|NA
CASSSQNRDWRTEAFF
TGTGCCAGCAGCTCTCAAAACAGGGATTGGAGAACTGAAGCTTTCTTT
>NA|TRBV28|TRBJ2-2|NA
CAIRREIGELFF
TGTGCCATCCGGAGGGAGATCGGGGAGCTGTTTTTT
>NA|TRBV7-9|TRBJ2-3|NA
CASSFIGGTSTDTQYF
TGTGCCAGCAGCTTTATCGGAGGCACTAGCACAGATACGCAGTATTTT
>NA|TRBV30|TRBJ2-2|TRBD1
CACNSKGGNTGELFF
TGTGCCTGCAACTCTAAAGGGGGCAACACCGGGGAGCTGTTTTTT
>NA|TRBV7-9|TRBJ2-7|NA
CASSITEQYF
TGTGCCAGCAGCATAACCGAGCAGTACTTC
>NA|TRBV30|TRBJ1-6|NA
CAWSQRVNYLDSPLHF
TGTGCCTGGAGTCAACGGGTAAATTATTTGGATTCACCCCTCCACTTT
>NA|TRBV6-1|TRBJ1-5|NA
CASSAYGSGTFSNQPQHF
TGTGCCAGCAGTGCTTATGGTTCGGGGACTTTTAGCAATCAGCCCCAGCATTTT
>few|TRBV4-3|TRBJ2-5|TRBD2
CASSQVWREGQRETQYF
TGCGCCAGCAGCCAAGTGTGGCGGGAGGGCCAACGGGAGACCCAGTACTTC
>NA|TRBV6-1|TRBJ1-2|NA
CATRGTDNYGYTF
TGTGCCACCAGAGGCACAGATAACTATGGCTACACCTTC
>NA|TRBV19|TRBJ1-5|NA
CASSISGNQPQHF
TGTGCCAGTAGTATATCAGGGAATCAGCCCCAGCATTTT
>once|TRBV11-2|TRBJ2-7|NA
CASGAWVYEQYF
TGTGCCAGCGGGGCCTGGGTATACGAGCAGTACTTC
>NA|TRBV4-3|TRBJ1-1|NA
CASSQEWWGEDTEAFF
TGCGCCAGCAGCCAAGAATGGTGGGGGGAAGACACTGAAGCTTTCTTT
>NA|TRBV5-1|TRBJ2-3|TRBD2
CASIAGDTQYF
TGCGCCAGCATAGCGGGGGATACGCAGTATTTT
>NA|TRBV25-1|TRBJ1-4|TRBD1
CASSDYTRGRLEKLFF
TGTGCCAGCAGTGACTATACCAGGGGGCGGTTAGAAAAACTGTTTTTT
>NA|TRBV27|TRBJ2-2|NA
CASSLGSSNTGELFF
TGTGCCAGCAGTTTGGGGAGTTCGAACACCGGGGAGCTGTTTTTT
>NA|TRBV10-3|TRBJ2-7|NA
CAISDRGYEQYF
TGTGCCATCAGTGACAGGGGCTACGAGCAGTACTTC
>NA|TRBV7-9|TRBJ2-6|NA
CASSLANFYSGANVLTF
TGTGCCAGCAGCTTAGCTAACTTCTACTCTGGGGCCAACGTCCTGACTTTC
>NA|TRBV19|TRBJ2-7|NA
CASSISTDAYEQYF
TGTGCCAGTAGTATATCTACTGATGCCTACGAGCAGTACTTC
>NA|TRBV30|TRBJ1-1|NA
CAWSSRGANTEAFF
TGTGCCTGGTCGTCCCGGGGGGCGAACACTGAAGCTTTCTTT
>few|TRBV30|TRBJ2-7|TRBD1
CAWTQGQGEQYF
TGTGCCTGGACCCAGGGACAGGGCGAGCAGTACTTC
>NA|TRBV27|TRBJ2-1|TRBD2
CASSSFQGLAGEFNEQFF
TGTGCCAGCAGTTCATTTCAGGGACTAGCGGGAGAGTTTAATGAGCAGTTCTTC
>NA|TRBV15|TRBJ2-2|NA
CATSRGHAAGELFF
TGTGCCACCAGCAGAGGCCACGCGGCCGGGGAGCTGTTTTTT
>NA|TRBV28|TRBJ1-4|NA
CASSSPARGSNEKLFF
TGTGCCAGCAGTTCCCCCGCCCGGGGTTCTAATGAAAAACTGTTTTTT
>NA|TRBV15|TRBJ1-2|NA
CATSRQGYGYTF
TGTGCCACCAGCAGACAGGGGTATGGCTACACCTTC
>NA|TRBV28|TRBJ1-1|NA
CASSFRRRGEAFF
TGTGCCAGCAGTTTCCGAAGGAGGGGTGAAGCTTTCTTT
>NA|TRBV4-3|TRBJ2-1|TRBD2
CASSQDPLAGDVYNEQFF
TGCGCCAGCAGCCAAGATCCCCTAGCGGGAGATGTCTACAATGAGCAGTTCTTC
>NA|TRBV7-2|TRBJ2-2|TRBD1
CASSLGARQGNTGELFF
TGTGCCAGCAGCTTAGGGGCGAGACAGGGTAACACCGGGGAGCTGTTTTTT
>NA|TRBV11-2|TRBJ2-1|NA
CASSSQGYNEQFF
TGTGCCAGCAGCTCCCAGGGATACAATGAGCAGTTCTTC
>NA|TRBV6-1|TRBJ1-1|NA
CASGWTAQEAFF
TGTGCCAGCGGATGGACAGCCCAAGAAGCTTTCTTT